This T cell receptor (beta chain) was obtained from a study of T cells in Graves' hyperthyroidism and ophthalmopathy. As for this clonotype: The antigen is undetermined.

Ophthalmopathy patients showed a Clinical Activity Score of at least 3, NOSPECS grade of at least 4 and duration under 3 months. Study-level findings and limits: Stable hyperthyroidism and ophthalmopathy were separated using 13 V-J signatures.

The CDR3 contains 16 residues. Germline V CDR1 and CDR2: KGHSH, LQKENI. With 3 bases removed from V and 1 base from J, the gap between germline ends came to 15 bases. Amplification of TCR beta CDR3 regions was performed using RNA transcripts as template. During a first-round RT-PCR of the TCR CDR3, the HTBI primer set was used. TCRdb reanalysed the multiplex PCR reads using MiXCR and keeps one entry per CDR3 protein. In the table there are about 380,000 distinct CDR3 sequences, under 20% of which are singletons. This clonotype originated in a man between 18 and 29 years old with Graves' ophthalmopathy. The chain employs TRBV18 and TRBJ1-1, with D possibly being TRBD1 (6 bases). The sample comprised blood. The CDR3, as DNA: TGTGCCAGCTCACCCCCTGAGGGGGACGGGAACACTGAAGCTTTCTTT. Translating gives CASSPPEGDGNTEAFF.